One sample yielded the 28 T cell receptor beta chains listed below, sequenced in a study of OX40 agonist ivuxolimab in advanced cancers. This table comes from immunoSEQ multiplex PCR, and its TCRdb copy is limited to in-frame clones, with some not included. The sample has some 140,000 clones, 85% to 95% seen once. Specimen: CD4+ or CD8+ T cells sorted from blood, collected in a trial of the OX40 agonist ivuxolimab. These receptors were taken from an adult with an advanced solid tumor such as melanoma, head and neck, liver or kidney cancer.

The CDR3 protein is CASSFQGGDYGYTF. The DNA for the CDR3 is TGTGCCAGCAGCTTCCAGGGTGGGGACTATGGCTACACCTTC. The genes are TRBV5-6 and TRBJ1-2; TRBD1 is a possible D gene (5 bases). The CDR3 loop spans 14 amino acids. Germline loops: CDR1 SGHDT, CDR2 YYEEEE. With 2 bases removed from V and 3 bases from J, the gap between germline ends came to 11 bases.

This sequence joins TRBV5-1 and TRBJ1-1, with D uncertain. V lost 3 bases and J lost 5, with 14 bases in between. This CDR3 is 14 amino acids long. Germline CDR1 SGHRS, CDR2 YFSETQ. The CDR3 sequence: CASSWGEGGTEAFF. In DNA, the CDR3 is TGCGCCAGCAGCTGGGGAGAGGGTGGAACTGAAGCTTTCTTT.

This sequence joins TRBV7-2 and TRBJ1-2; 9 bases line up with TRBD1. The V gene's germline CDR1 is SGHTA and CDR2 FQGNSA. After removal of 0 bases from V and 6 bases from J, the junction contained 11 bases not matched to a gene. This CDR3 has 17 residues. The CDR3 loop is CASSLAGQGTYLDGYTF. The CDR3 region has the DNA TGTGCCAGCAGCTTAGCCGGACAGGGGACCTATTTGGATGGCTACACCTTC.

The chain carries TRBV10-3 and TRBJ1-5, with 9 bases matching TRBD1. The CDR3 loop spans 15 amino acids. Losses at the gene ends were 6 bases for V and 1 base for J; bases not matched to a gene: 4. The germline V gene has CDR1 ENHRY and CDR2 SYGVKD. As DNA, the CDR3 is TGTGCCATCAGCTTGGGACAGGGAAGCAATCAGCCCCAGCATTTT. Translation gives CAISLGQGSNQPQHF.

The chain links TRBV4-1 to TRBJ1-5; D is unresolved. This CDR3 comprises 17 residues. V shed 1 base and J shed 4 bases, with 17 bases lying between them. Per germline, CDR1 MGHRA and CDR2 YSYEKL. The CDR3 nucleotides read TGCGCCAGCAGCCAAGGAGGTGGGCCAGGTATTAATCAGCCCCAGCATTTT. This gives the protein CASSQGGGPGINQPQHF.

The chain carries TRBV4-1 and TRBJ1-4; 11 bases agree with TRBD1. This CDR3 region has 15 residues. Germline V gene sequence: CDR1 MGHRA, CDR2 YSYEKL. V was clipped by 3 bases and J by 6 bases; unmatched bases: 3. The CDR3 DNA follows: TGCGCCAGCAGCCATCCGGGACAGGGGGATGAAAAACTGTTTTTT. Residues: CASSHPGQGDEKLFF.

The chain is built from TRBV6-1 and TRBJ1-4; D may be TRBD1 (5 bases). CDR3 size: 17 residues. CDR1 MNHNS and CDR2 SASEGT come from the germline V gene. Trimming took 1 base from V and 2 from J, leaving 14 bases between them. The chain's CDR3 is CASSEGAGLATNEKLFF. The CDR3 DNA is TGTGCCAGCAGTGAAGGGGCAGGGCTAGCGACTAATGAAAAACTGTTTTTT.

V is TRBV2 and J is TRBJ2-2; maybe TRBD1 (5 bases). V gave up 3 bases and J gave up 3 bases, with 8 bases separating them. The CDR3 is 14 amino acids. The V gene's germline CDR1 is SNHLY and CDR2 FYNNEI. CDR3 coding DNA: TGTGCCAGCAGTGATTTGACAGACACCGGGGAGCTGTTTTTT. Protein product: CASSDLTDTGELFF.

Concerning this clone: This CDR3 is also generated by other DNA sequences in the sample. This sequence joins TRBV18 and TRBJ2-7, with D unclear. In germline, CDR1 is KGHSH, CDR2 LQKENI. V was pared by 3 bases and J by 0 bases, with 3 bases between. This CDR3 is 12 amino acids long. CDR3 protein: CASSPSSYEQYF. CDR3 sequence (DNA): TGTGCCAGCTCACCTAGCTCCTACGAGCAGTACTTC.

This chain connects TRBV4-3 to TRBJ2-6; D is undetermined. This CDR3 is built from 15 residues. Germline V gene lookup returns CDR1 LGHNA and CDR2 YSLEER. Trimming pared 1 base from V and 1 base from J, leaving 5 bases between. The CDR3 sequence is CASSQGLSGANVLTF. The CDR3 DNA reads TGCGCCAGCAGCCAAGGGTTGTCTGGGGCCAACGTCCTGACTTTC.

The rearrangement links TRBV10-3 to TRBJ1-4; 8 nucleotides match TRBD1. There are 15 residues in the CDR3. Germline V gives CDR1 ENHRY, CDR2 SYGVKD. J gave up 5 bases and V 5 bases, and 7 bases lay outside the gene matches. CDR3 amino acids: CAISQGAPQNEKLFF. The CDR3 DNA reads TGTGCCATCAGTCAGGGGGCGCCACAAAATGAAAAACTGTTTTTT.

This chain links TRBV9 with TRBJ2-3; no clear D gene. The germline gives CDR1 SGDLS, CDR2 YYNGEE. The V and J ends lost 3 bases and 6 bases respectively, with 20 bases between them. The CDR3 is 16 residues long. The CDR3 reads CASSGGVGPGSDTQYF. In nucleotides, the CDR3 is TGTGCCAGCAGCGGAGGAGTCGGGCCGGGTAGCGATACGCAGTATTTT.

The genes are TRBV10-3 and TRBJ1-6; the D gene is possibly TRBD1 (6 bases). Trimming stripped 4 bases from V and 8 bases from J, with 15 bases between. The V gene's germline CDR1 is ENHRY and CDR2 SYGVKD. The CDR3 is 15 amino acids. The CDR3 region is CAISALGGGDSPLHF. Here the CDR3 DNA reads TGTGCCATCAGTGCCCTGGGGGGCGGGGATTCACCCCTCCACTTT.

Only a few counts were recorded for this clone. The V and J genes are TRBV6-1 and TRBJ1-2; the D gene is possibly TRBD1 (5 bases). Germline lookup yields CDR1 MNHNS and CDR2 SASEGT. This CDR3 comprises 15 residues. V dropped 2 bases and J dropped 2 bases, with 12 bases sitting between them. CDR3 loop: CASSESGQANYGYTF. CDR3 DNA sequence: TGTGCCAGCAGTGAATCAGGGCAGGCGAACTATGGCTACACCTTC.

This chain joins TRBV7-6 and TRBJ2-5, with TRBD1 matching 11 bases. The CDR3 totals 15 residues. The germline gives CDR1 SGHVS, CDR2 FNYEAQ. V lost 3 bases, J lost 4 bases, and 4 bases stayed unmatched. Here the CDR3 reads CASSLAGTGGETQYF. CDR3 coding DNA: TGTGCCAGCAGCTTGGCCGGGACAGGGGGAGAGACCCAGTACTTC. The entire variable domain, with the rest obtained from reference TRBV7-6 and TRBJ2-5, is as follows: GAGVSQSPRYKVTKRGQDVALRCDPISGHVSLYWYRQALGQGPEFLTYFNYEAQQDKSGLPNDRFSAERPEGSISTLTIQRTEQRDSAMYRCASSLAGTGGETQYFGPGTRLLVL.

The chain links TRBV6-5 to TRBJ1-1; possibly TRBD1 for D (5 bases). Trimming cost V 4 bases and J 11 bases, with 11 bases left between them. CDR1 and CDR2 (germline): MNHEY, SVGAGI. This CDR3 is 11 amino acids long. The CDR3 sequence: CASSLGGTAFF. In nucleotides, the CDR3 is TGTGCCAGCAGTTTGGGGGGGACGGCTTTCTTT.

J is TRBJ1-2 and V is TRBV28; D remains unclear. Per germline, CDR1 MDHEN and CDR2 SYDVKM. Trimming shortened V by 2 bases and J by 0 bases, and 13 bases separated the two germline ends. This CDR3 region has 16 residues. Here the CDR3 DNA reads TGTGCCAGCAGTTTACCCCTATGGGGTTCTAACTATGGCTACACCTTC. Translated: CASSLPLWGSNYGYTF.

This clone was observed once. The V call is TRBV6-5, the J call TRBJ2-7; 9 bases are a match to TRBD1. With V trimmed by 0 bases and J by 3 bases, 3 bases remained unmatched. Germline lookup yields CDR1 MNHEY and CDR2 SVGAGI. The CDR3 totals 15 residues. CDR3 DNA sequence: TGTGCCAGCAGTTACTCAGACAGGGGGGGCTACGAGCAGTACTTC. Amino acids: CASSYSDRGGYEQYF.

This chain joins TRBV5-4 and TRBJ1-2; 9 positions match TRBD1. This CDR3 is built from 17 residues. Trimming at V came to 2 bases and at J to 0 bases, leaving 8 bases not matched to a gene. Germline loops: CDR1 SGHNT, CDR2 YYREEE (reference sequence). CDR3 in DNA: TGTGCCAGCAGCTTTGAGACAGGGGGTTATACTAACTATGGCTACACCTTC. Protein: CASSFETGGYTNYGYTF.

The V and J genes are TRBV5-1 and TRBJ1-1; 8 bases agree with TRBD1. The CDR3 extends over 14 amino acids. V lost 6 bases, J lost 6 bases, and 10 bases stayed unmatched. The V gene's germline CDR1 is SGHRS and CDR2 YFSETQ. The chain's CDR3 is CASTGTGGISEAFF. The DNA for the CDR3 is TGCGCCAGCACCGGGACAGGCGGTATCTCTGAAGCTTTCTTT.

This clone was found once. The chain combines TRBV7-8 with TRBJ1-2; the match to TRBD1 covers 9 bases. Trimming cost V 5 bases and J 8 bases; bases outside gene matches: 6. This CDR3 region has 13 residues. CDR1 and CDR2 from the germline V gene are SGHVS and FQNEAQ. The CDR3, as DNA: TGTGCCAGCAGCCAGAGGACAGGGGAAGGCTACACCTTC. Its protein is CASSQRTGEGYTF.

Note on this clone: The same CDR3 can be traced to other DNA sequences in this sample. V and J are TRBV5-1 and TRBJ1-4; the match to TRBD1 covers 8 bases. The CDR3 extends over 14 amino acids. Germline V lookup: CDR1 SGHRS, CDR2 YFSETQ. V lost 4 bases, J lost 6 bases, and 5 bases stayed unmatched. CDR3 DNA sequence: TGCGCCAGCAGCCTAGGACAGGGCGATGAAAAACTGTTTTTT. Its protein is CASSLGQGDEKLFF.

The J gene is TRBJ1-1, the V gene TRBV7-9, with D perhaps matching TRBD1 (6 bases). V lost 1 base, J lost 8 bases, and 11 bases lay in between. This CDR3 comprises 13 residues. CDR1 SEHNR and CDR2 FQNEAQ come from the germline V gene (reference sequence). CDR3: CASSLEWRGEAFF. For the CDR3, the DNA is TGTGCCAGCAGCTTAGAGTGGAGGGGGGAAGCTTTCTTT.

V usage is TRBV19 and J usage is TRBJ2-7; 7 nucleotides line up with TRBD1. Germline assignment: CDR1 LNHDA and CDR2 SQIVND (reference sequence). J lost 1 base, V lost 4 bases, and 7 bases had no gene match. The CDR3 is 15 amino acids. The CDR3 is CASSTAQGKSYEQYF. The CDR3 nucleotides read TGTGCCAGTAGTACCGCACAGGGGAAGTCCTACGAGCAGTACTTC.

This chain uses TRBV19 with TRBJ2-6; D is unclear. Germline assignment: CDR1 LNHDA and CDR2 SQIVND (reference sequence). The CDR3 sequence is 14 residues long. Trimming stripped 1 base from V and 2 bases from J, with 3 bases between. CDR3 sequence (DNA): TGTGCCAGTAGTATAGGCCCTGGGGCCAACGTCCTGACTTTC. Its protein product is CASSIGPGANVLTF.

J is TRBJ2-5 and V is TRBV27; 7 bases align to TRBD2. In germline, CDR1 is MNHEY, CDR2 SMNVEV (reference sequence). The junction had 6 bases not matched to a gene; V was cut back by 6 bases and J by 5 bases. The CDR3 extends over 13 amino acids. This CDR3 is CASRGGAGETQYF. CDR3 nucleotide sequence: TGTGCCAGCAGGGGAGGGGCTGGGGAGACCCAGTACTTC.

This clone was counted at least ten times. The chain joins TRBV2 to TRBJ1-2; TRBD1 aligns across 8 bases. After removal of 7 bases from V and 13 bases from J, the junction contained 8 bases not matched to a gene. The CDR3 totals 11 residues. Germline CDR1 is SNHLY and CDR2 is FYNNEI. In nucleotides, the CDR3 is TGTGCCAGCAACCCGACAGGGGCCCCCACCTTC. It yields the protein CASNPTGAPTF.

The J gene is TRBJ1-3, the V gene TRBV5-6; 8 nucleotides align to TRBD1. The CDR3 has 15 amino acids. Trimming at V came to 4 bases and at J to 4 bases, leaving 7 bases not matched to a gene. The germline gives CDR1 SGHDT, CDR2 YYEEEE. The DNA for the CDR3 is TGTGCCAGCAGCCCAATGCAGGGGGCCGGAAACACCATATATTTT. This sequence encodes CASSPMQGAGNTIYF.